This TCR beta chain was captured in a study of T cell responses to AZD1222 COVID-19 vaccine. Study-wide context: The analysis combined second doses at about 4 or about 12 weeks.

Clones were read by immunoSEQ multiplex PCR, and TCRdb kept only the in-frame ones, dropping some. The sample carries about 140,000 clones, roughly 90% recorded once. V lost 3 bases, J lost 0 bases, and 9 bases lay in between. The germline gives CDR1 SGHTA, CDR2 FQGNSA. CDR3 length: 15 residues. The V gene is TRBV7-2, the J gene TRBJ1-5, with no clear D. This sequence was found in an adult in good health. This specimen consisted of peripheral blood, obtained on day 0 of AZD1222 vaccination. The CDR3 DNA sequence: TGTGCCAGCAGCTTGATTGGTCTTAGCAATCAGCCCCAGCATTTT. This sequence encodes CASSLIGLSNQPQHF.